A few counts support the clone carrying this T cell receptor (beta chain). This table comes from immunoSEQ multiplex PCR, and its TCRdb copy is limited to in-frame clones, with some not included. The sample holds 200,000 to 250,000 clones, 70% to 90% seen once. Trimming left V 3 bases short and J 0 bases short, with 11 bases between. The germline gives CDR1 KGHSH, CDR2 LQKENI. The CDR3 consists of 15 residues. This record belongs to a study of blood T cell repertoires in COVID-19. On the study more broadly: Nucleic acid was either cDNA or gDNA, and it came from T cells, B-cell-depleted T cells, or PBMCs.

Sequences were obtained from PBMCs or T cells enriched from blood (not recorded which). The receptor was isolated from a woman between 40 and 50 years old with acute COVID-19. The V call is TRBV18, the J call TRBJ2-5; a weak D match, TRBD1 (6 bases). CDR3 loop: CASSPRRTDQETQYF. CDR3 sequence (DNA): TGTGCCAGCTCACCGCGGAGGACAGACCAAGAGACCCAGTACTTC.